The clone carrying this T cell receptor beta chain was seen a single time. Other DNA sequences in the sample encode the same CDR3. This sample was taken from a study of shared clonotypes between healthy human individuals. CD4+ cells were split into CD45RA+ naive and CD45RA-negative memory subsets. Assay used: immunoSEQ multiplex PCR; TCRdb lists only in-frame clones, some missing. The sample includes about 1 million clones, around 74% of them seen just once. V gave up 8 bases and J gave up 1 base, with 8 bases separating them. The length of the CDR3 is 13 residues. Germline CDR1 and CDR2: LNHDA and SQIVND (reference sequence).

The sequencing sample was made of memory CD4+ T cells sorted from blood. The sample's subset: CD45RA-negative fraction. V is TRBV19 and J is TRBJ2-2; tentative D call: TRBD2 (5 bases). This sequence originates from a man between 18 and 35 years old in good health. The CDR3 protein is CASGGRNTGELFF. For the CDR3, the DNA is TGTGCCAGTGGAGGCCGGAACACCGGGGAGCTGTTTTTT.